Here is one T cell receptor (beta chain) with its context. The data were obtained in a study of blood T cell repertoires in COVID-19. Recruits, aged roughly 18 to 90 years, lived in some 25 US areas. Allocation to cohorts depended on clinical history reported by the participants. Germline CDR1 is SGHRS and CDR2 is YFSETQ. This CDR3 has 15 amino acids. V lost 0 bases and J 0 bases, leaving 6 bases between the germline ends. Per the study methods: Estimates of nucleated cell counts were drawn from the amplification of reference gene primers. Sequencing used immunoSEQ multiplex PCR; TCRdb keeps in-frame clones, though not all of them. V and J calls and clone size come straight from that table; D and trimming were deduced from the DNA. This table holds 200,000 or so clones, more than 80% found once.

The TCR was taken from a woman aged 40 to 49 with acute COVID-19. Input material: PBMCs or T cells enriched from blood (not recorded which). V usage is TRBV5-1 and J usage is TRBJ1-4; no firm D call. CDR3 region: CASSLVPTTNEKLFF. For the CDR3, the DNA is TGCGCCAGCAGCTTGGTACCTACAACTAATGAAAAACTGTTTTTT.